The T cell receptor beta chain described here comes from a study of beta chain features in type 1 diabetes (dated by TCRdb to 2016 to 2019). A note on the overall study: Mean age, gender distribution, total cell number and subset yield were not different between patients and healthy donors. Across all samples, approximately 100 million sorted cells were examined, and cell number per subset correlated strongly with RNA yield. The study compared TCRB repertoires of sorted circulating CD4+ T cell subsets between recently diagnosed type 1 diabetes patients and matched healthy donors. Whereas all 30 or so donors provided naive and central memory subsets, regulatory and stem cell-like memory subsets were isolated from just 8 patients and roughly 8 healthy donors.

Broader findings and caveats from the paper: Because cDNA was sequenced instead of genomic DNA, activated cells with high expression could be over-represented, although the groups did not differ in activation or CD3 levels. HLA sub-analyses involved small numbers of individuals, so any influence of HLA type on TCRB rearrangement remained unresolved. At VDJ recombination sites, patients with type 1 diabetes made fewer insertions and deleted more nucleotides, a pattern implying thymic rearrangement abnormalities. Naive, central memory and regulatory TCRB repertoires appeared more similar among patients than among healthy donors. Shorter templates might be favored by PCR, yet because patient and control samples were amplified and corrected together, any such skew would affect both groups equally. Type 1 diabetes patients showed a moderate but significant shortening of TCRB CDR3 length in all four CD4+ subsets.

All of the isolated RNA was reverse transcribed with the High Capacity cDNA Reverse Transcription Kit, so expressed TCRB transcripts were sequenced. Deep immunoSEQ sequencing was performed on naive, central memory and regulatory T cell samples, with an average of about 4 million total reads per sample. After sorted cells were lysed in RLT buffer, RNA was extracted with DNase-treated RNeasy Micro or Mini kits, with the choice depending on cell number. Each cell subset was processed separately to prevent cross-contamination, with patient and healthy donor samples processed together. The immunoSEQ multiplex PCR was used to amplify TCRB sequences from cDNA, yielding 87-bp fragments that span the CDR3 region. Amplicons were sequenced on the Illumina HiSeq platform. Under the source paper's analysis protocol: Synthetic template baselines were used to correct PCR bias computationally, reads within Hamming distance 2 were collapsed together, and singletons that could not be merged were discarded. Reads were aligned against IMGT to assign V, D and J genes, CDR3 length and insertions or deletions at six rearrangement sites. Within each subset, clonotype counts were normalized to sorted cell number, and only after that were true diversity and Gini coefficients computed with the tcR R package. The overlap coefficient, calculated on TCRB nucleotide sequences, was used to measure repertoire sharing. Out-of-frame TCRB sequences from naive cells were analyzed to stand in for the pre-selection repertoire. The source is immuneACCESS, and TCRdb retained only in-frame sequences with V and J called. Part of the clones is not carried over; for the studies checked, unresolved V genes explain less than half of this, and the remainder is unexplained. D and trimming come from the DNA, and the V and J calls and clone size come from that table. Here the sample has around 240,000 clones; roughly 70% occur a single time. The ten largest clones take up about 0.05% of the sample.

About this clone itself: Which antigen it targets is not known. Base qualities were left out, and no much larger clone turns up one base away. This CDR3 is also generated by other DNA sequences in the sample.

The CDR3 runs 10 amino acids, cysteine and phenylalanine included. Only the CDR3 part of the read is kept: 30 bases, read in frame from the first base. The germline V gene (reference sequence) gives CDR1 as DFQATT and CDR2 as SNEGSKA. Deletion took 6 bases off V and 3 bases off J, with a span of 5 bases between the germline ends. Each donor gave one peripheral blood draw, approximately 0.11 L on average, collected into heparinised tubes. Naive, central memory, regulatory and stem cell-like memory CD4+ T cells were sorted on a BD FACSAria II using a panel including CD45RO, CCR7, CD25, CD127, CD95 and CD27. A purity above 95% was achieved for all sorted populations. PBMCs were isolated right away by Lymphoprep density gradient centrifugation and were stained directly, without culture. To minimize batch effects, samples were stained and sorted in pairs, one healthy donor with one patient per experiment.

Material: naive CD4+ T cells from blood. Taken with the paper, the label for cell subset or site translates to: true naive CD4+ T cells. The sequence came from a man aged 30 to 39 in good health. Recombination joined TRBV20-1 with TRBJ2-5, with no D gene named confidently. CDR3 region: CSASKETQYF. DNA sequence: TGCAGTGCCAGTAAAGAGACCCAGTACTTC.